The T cell receptor (beta chain) described here comes from a study of blood T cell repertoires in COVID-19. About the study: Acute and convalescent COVID-19 samples came from the United States, Italy and Spain. PBMCs, B-cell-depleted T cells, or T cells provided the cDNA or gDNA that made up the material.

This CDR3 is built from 13 residues. The V end lost 6 bases, the J end lost 7 bases, and 12 bases lay between the germline ends. In the study's own analysis: Researchers report that nucleated cell counts were estimated from reference gene primer amplification. TCRdb keeps only in-frame clones here, not all; method: immunoSEQ multiplex PCR. That table furnishes V, J and clone size, whereas the DNA furnished D and trimming. The repertoire holds about 43,000 clones, with approximately 88% as singletons. This receptor was identified in a man between 60 and 75 years old with active COVID-19. The sample comprised peripheral blood. This rearrangement joins TRBV12-3 or TRBV12-4 to TRBJ2-2; a weak D match, TRBD2 (6 bases). This CDR3 reads CASRAEGVGELFF. For the CDR3, the DNA is TGTGCCAGCAGGGCGGAGGGTGTCGGGGAGCTGTTTTTT.